The next 20 T cell receptor beta chains were all read from a single sample in a study of neoadjuvant nivolumab and ipilimumab in lung cancer. Only in-frame clones appear in the TCRdb table, and some are missing; sequencing was by immunoSEQ multiplex PCR. Seen here are around 30,000 clones, about 83% observed once, and the top ten hold 5.1%. Sample: tumor tissue, taken after neoadjuvant nivolumab, alone or with ipilimumab, at or shortly before surgery. All receptors derive from an adult with non-small cell lung cancer.

This clone was recorded only once. The rearrangement joins TRBV5-4 to TRBJ2-3; the match to TRBD2 covers 10 bases. The V and J ends lost 4 bases and 3 bases, in that order; junction bases with no gene match: 5. Germline V gene lookup returns CDR1 SGHNT and CDR2 YYREEE (reference sequence). The CDR3 has 15 residues. This CDR3 reads CASSLLAGATDTQYF. In DNA form, the CDR3 reads TGTGCCAGCAGCCTCCTAGCGGGAGCGACAGATACGCAGTATTTT.

This chain links TRBV29-1 with TRBJ2-5; TRBD1 agrees at 7 bases. Looked up from germline, CDR1 is SQVTM and CDR2 is ANQGSEA. V gave up 5 bases and J gave up 5 bases; unmatched junction bases: 5. The CDR3 runs 12 residues. For the CDR3, the DNA is TGCAGCGTTTCTACAGGGGACGAGACCCAGTACTTC. Protein product: CSVSTGDETQYF.

The gene calls are TRBV6-1 and TRBJ1-3; D not resolved. CDR1 is MNHNS, CDR2 SASEGT, per germline. The CDR3 consists of 17 residues. V was cut by 0 bases and J by 0 bases, with 12 bases left in between. CDR3 sequence reads: CASSEAHPGLSGNTIYF. As DNA, the CDR3 is TGTGCCAGCAGTGAAGCGCATCCAGGCCTCTCTGGAAACACCATATATTTT.

The rearrangement links TRBV5-6 to TRBJ1-5; TRBD1 aligns across 7 bases. V was clipped by 4 bases and J by 5 bases; unmatched bases: 3. The CDR3 runs 13 residues. Per the germline V gene, CDR1 is SGHDT and CDR2 is YYEEEE. CDR3 region: CASSLDRDQPQHF. The DNA of the CDR3 is TGTGCCAGCAGCCTCGACAGGGATCAGCCCCAGCATTTT.

The V gene is TRBV19, the J gene TRBJ2-1; D possibly corresponds to TRBD2 (6 bases). V was cut by 5 bases and J by 9 bases, with 14 bases left in between. The CDR3 extends over 13 amino acids. Per the germline V gene, CDR1 is LNHDA and CDR2 is SQIVND (reference sequence). The CDR3 bases are TGTGCCAGTAGTGCTACTAGCCGGGGTGAGCAGTTCTTC. Encoded protein: CASSATSRGEQFF.

Written as DNA, the CDR3 is TGCGCCAGCAGCCAAGATCGTCAGCTCTACACAGATACGCAGTATTTT. Translation: CASSQDRQLYTDTQYF. V is TRBV4-3 and J is TRBJ2-3; D gene unclear. This CDR3 has 16 residues. The V and J ends lost 0 bases and 2 bases respectively, with 12 bases between them. From germline, CDR1 is LGHNA and CDR2 YSLEER.

The chain joins TRBV5-1 to TRBJ1-4; TRBD1 might be the D (5 bases). The CDR3 length is 18 residues. V lost 7 bases to trimming and J lost 0 bases, with 22 bases between them. CDR1 SGHRS and CDR2 YFSETQ come from the germline V gene. The CDR3 DNA follows: TGCGCCAGCGCCATTCAGGGTCAGAGGCCAACAACTAATGAAAAACTGTTTTTT. It is translated as CASAIQGQRPTTNEKLFF.

The V gene is TRBV20-1, the J gene TRBJ1-2, with TRBD1 as a possible D gene (6 bases). The germline V gene has CDR1 DFQATT and CDR2 SNEGSKA (reference sequence). This CDR3 has 11 residues. CDR3: CSQQGNYGYTF. For the CDR3, the DNA is TGCAGCCAACAGGGTAACTATGGCTACACCTTC.

This clone is termed medium-sized. The chain recombines TRBV7-8 with TRBJ2-7; a weak D match, TRBD1 (6 bases). This CDR3 comprises 15 residues. Trimming cost V 7 bases and J 0 bases, with 16 bases left between them. Germline V CDR1 and CDR2: SGHVS, FQNEAQ. CDR3 nucleotides: TGTGCCAGCAAACCCTGGCAGGGGCCCTCCTACGAGCAGTACTTC. Its translation is CASKPWQGPSYEQYF.

The sample holds a few counts of this clone. In DNA form, the CDR3 reads TGTGCCAGCAGTGAGATGACAGGGGCTGTTGGGACTGAAGCTTTCTTT. Translated, it gives CASSEMTGAVGTEAFF. This chain links TRBV2 with TRBJ1-1; 8 positions agree with TRBD1. Germline loops: CDR1 SNHLY, CDR2 FYNNEI. The CDR3 has 16 residues. Losses at the gene ends were 3 bases for V and 5 bases for J; bases not matched to a gene: 11.

The rearrangement joins TRBV27 to TRBJ2-7, with 8 bases that match TRBD1. V lost 5 bases to trimming and J lost 0 bases; unmatched junction nucleotides: 9. Germline V gives CDR1 MNHEY, CDR2 SMNVEV (reference sequence). There are 16 residues in the CDR3. This chain's CDR3 is CASSQSGTGNSYEQYF. The DNA for the CDR3 is TGTGCCAGCAGTCAATCCGGGACAGGAAACTCCTACGAGCAGTACTTC.

This chain connects TRBV18 to TRBJ2-7, with a possible D match to TRBD1 (6 bases). Trimming removed 2 bases at V and 2 bases at J, with 13 bases between. The CDR3 totals 15 residues. Germline V gives CDR1 KGHSH, CDR2 LQKENI. CDR3 region: CASSPGQGITYEQYF. Here the CDR3 DNA reads TGTGCCAGCTCACCAGGGCAGGGGATAACCTACGAGCAGTACTTC.

Written as DNA, the CDR3 is TGCGCCAGCAGCTTGGAGGGGGGGCGCTACGAGCAGTACTTC. This sequence encodes CASSLEGGRYEQYF. The rearrangement uses TRBV5-1 and TRBJ2-7, with TRBD2 as a possible D gene (7 bases). The CDR3 loop spans 14 amino acids. The ends were cut back, 0 bases at V and 3 bases at J, with 10 bases in the middle. Germline CDR1 and CDR2: SGHRS and YFSETQ.

The V gene is TRBV6-1, the J gene TRBJ1-6; no reliable D call. The length of the CDR3 is 11 residues. Deletions cut 1 base from V and 10 bases from J, with 2 bases between. CDR1 MNHNS and CDR2 SASEGT come from the germline V gene. In DNA, the CDR3 is TGTGCCAGCAGTGAAGGCTCACCCCTCCACTTT. Translation gives CASSEGSPLHF.

J is TRBJ2-7 and V is TRBV5-1, with D hard to call. The germline V gene encodes CDR1 SGHRS and CDR2 YFSETQ. This CDR3 comprises 14 residues. With 3 bases removed from V and 0 bases from J, the gap between germline ends came to 10 bases. DNA for the CDR3: TGCGCCAGCAGCTGGCTGGGCGCCTCCTACGAGCAGTACTTC. Translation: CASSWLGASYEQYF.

The rearrangement joins TRBV5-4 to TRBJ1-3; a possible D gene is TRBD1 (5 bases). Trimming cost V 0 bases and J 2 bases, with 9 bases left between them. CDR3 length equals 15 residues. Per the germline V gene, CDR1 is SGHNT and CDR2 is YYREEE (reference sequence). CDR3 bases: TGTGCCAGCAGCTTGGTAACAGGCGCTGGAAACACCATATATTTT. This translates into CASSLVTGAGNTIYF.

V usage is TRBV5-1 and J usage is TRBJ2-1; D unclear. Germline V gene data show CDR1 as SGHRS and CDR2 as YFSETQ. There are 16 residues in the CDR3. The V gene lost 0 bases and the J gene lost 6 bases, with 16 bases spanning the gap. The DNA of the CDR3 is TGCGCCAGCAGCTTGGACGGACCTGGTGGCGGCAATGAGCAGTTCTTC. It is translated as CASSLDGPGGGNEQFF.

V gene TRBV6-5 combines with J gene TRBJ2-7; 7 bases agree with TRBD1. Germline values: CDR1 MNHEY, CDR2 SVGAGI. The CDR3 has 12 residues. V was pared by 7 bases and J by 8 bases, with 8 bases of the junction left unmatched. CDR3 sequence reads: CASTPQGGKQYF. Written as DNA, the CDR3 is TGTGCCAGCACCCCCCAAGGGGGCAAGCAGTACTTC.

The chain combines TRBV25-1 with TRBJ1-1; unclear D gene. Germline V gives CDR1 MGHDK, CDR2 SYGVNS. Trimming removed 5 bases from V and 1 base from J, with 8 bases in between. The CDR3 runs 13 residues. The CDR3 DNA follows: TGTGCCAGCAGTATACGGGGGAACACTGAAGCTTTCTTT. Protein product: CASSIRGNTEAFF.

This rearrangement joins TRBV5-5 to TRBJ2-1, with D unclear. The CDR3 loop spans 16 amino acids. Per germline, CDR1 SGHKS and CDR2 YYEKEE (reference sequence). Trimming cost V 0 bases and J 3 bases, with 13 bases left between them. The CDR3 sequence is CASSLADTGSYNEQFF. The CDR3 coding sequence is TGTGCCAGCAGCTTGGCCGACACTGGAAGCTACAATGAGCAGTTCTTC.